These T cell receptor beta chains were read from a single sample in a study of T cell responses to AZD1222 COVID-19 vaccine. Sequencing was performed with immunoSEQ multiplex PCR; in TCRdb, only in-frame clones are kept and a portion is missing. The table lists 95,000 to 100,000 clones, roughly nine tenths of them singletons. The input for sequencing was peripheral blood, taken on day 0 of AZD1222 vaccination. The receptor set was obtained from an adult in good health. The CDR3 runs from the conserved cysteine through the conserved F or W. A D gene is named only where the DNA matches it firmly. Clone size appears in some rows only: once, few, many, or a class for an expanded clone.

>TRBV28|TRBJ1-5|14|TRBD1|.
TGTGCCAGCAGTCTCGCAGGGGGTGGTCAGCCCCAGCATTTT
CASSLAGGGQPQHF
>TRBV7-6|TRBJ1-4|15|.|.
TGTGCCAGCACCCAGGATTTCGGGAGTAATGAAAAACTGTTTTTT
CASTQDFGSNEKLFF
>TRBV7-9|TRBJ1-3|14|.|.
TGTGCCAGCAGCTTGAGGGAGTGGGGAAACACCATATATTTT
CASSLREWGNTIYF
>TRBV19|TRBJ2-3|17|TRBD2|.
TGTGCCAGTAGTCCCGAACTAGCGGGGACCGGCACAGATACGCAGTATTTT
CASSPELAGTGTDTQYF
>TRBV6-1|TRBJ2-7|15|.|.
TGTGCCAGCAGTGAAGCGTTGTCACCTTCCTACGAGCAGTACTTC
CASSEALSPSYEQYF
>TRBV5-6|TRBJ1-2|15|.|.
TGTGCCAGCAGCCCTCGCGGGGGGTTTGAGTATGGCTACACCTTC
CASSPRGGFEYGYTF
>TRBV29-1|TRBJ1-1|11|.|.
TGCAGCGTTGTACGGTCCACTGAAGCTTTCTTT
CSVVRSTEAFF
>TRBV15|TRBJ1-5|14|.|once
TGTGCCACCAGCAGCGAATGGGGGGGACAGCCCCAGCATTTT
CATSSEWGGQPQHF
>TRBV12-3/TRBV12-4|TRBJ2-1|12|.|.
TGTGCCAGCAGCCCGGGGGACAATGAGCAGTTCTTC
CASSPGDNEQFF
>TRBV6-2/TRBV6-3|TRBJ1-4|14|.|.
TGTGCCAGCAGTAACCCGGGGACGCTCGAAAAACTGTTTTTT
CASSNPGTLEKLFF
>TRBV2|TRBJ1-1|13|.|.
TGTGCCAGCCAAAGGGAGGGGAGGACTGAAGCTTTCTTT
CASQREGRTEAFF
>TRBV7-2|TRBJ2-7|13|.|.
TGTGCCAGCAGCTTAGGCATAGGGGATCGGCAGTACTTC
CASSLGIGDRQYF
>TRBV19|TRBJ1-1|13|.|.
TGTGCCAGTAGTATAGTTACAGGGATTGAAGCTTTCTTT
CASSIVTGIEAFF
>TRBV9|TRBJ2-2|13|.|.
TGTGCCAGCAGCGTAGATGGTACCGGGGAGCTGTTTTTT
CASSVDGTGELFF
>TRBV4-1|TRBJ1-1|15|.|.
TGCGCCAGCAGCCCCCGGGACACGATGAACACTGAAGCTTTCTTT
CASSPRDTMNTEAFF
>TRBV30|TRBJ2-3|15|TRBD2|.
TGTGCCTGGAGTGTAGGGGGACTAGACACAGATACGCAGTATTTT
CAWSVGGLDTDTQYF
>TRBV24-1|TRBJ2-1|15|.|.
TGTGCCACCAGTGAGGGCCTAAGCTCCTACAATGAGCAGTTCTTC
CATSEGLSSYNEQFF
>TRBV2|TRBJ2-7|16|TRBD2|.
TGTGCCAGCAGTGAGGACGTGCGGGAGTTCTCCTACGAGCAGTACTTC
CASSEDVREFSYEQYF